The 20 T cell receptor beta chains presented below share a single source sample, sequenced in a study of technical replicates of blood from several donors. Data came from immunoSEQ multiplex PCR; TCRdb stores just in-frame clones and leaves some out. The sample contains roughly 72,000 clones, approximately 96% of which appear only once. The specimen was T cells isolated from PBMCs. The receptors originated from a human donor in good health.

V usage is TRBV29-1 and J usage is TRBJ2-7, with 9 bases lining up with TRBD2. After removal of 3 bases from V and 6 bases from J, the junction contained 9 bases not matched to a gene. This CDR3 region has 14 residues. CDR1 is SQVTM and CDR2 is ANQGSEA in the germline V gene. CDR3 amino acids: CSVDGLAGESEQYF. DNA of the CDR3: TGCAGCGTTGATGGGTTAGCGGGAGAGAGCGAGCAGTACTTC.

CDR3 DNA: TGTGCCACCAGCAGCCAGGGTTGGGATGAAAAACTGTTTTTT. Amino acids: CATSSQGWDEKLFF. The chain employs TRBV15 and TRBJ1-4; weak D call: TRBD1 (5 bases). Germline-derived CDR1 and CDR2 are LNHNV and YYDKDF (reference sequence). The CDR3 is made up of 14 amino acids. V lost 3 bases to trimming and J lost 6 bases, with 11 bases between them.

The chain joins TRBV7-9 to TRBJ1-1, with D tentatively TRBD1 (5 bases). Germline V gene data show CDR1 as SEHNR and CDR2 as FQNEAQ (reference sequence). The CDR3 totals 14 residues. V lost 0 bases to trimming and J lost 1 base, with 6 bases between them. CDR3 residues: CASSLAGGNTEAFF. As DNA, the CDR3 is TGTGCCAGCAGCTTAGCGGGGGGGAACACTGAAGCTTTCTTT.

This clone is deemed medium-sized (0.01 to 0.1%). The chain joins TRBV28 to TRBJ1-1; no reliable D call. Trimming removed 8 bases from V and 8 bases from J, with 18 bases in between. This CDR3 spans 13 amino acids. In germline, CDR1 is MDHEN, CDR2 SYDVKM. The DNA of the CDR3 is TGTGCCAGCTCTACTCAGTGGAGCATAGAAGCTTTCTTT. Translation: CASSTQWSIEAFF.

The chain combines TRBV5-4 with TRBJ2-2; TRBD2 aligns across 14 bases. Germline-derived CDR1 and CDR2 are SGHNT and YYREEE (reference sequence). This CDR3 is 17 amino acids long. Losses at the gene ends were 2 bases for V and 5 bases for J; bases not matched to a gene: 5. CDR3 nucleotide sequence: TGTGCCAGCAGCTTCGGACTAGCGGGAGGTAAAACCGGGGAGCTGTTTTTT. Protein product: CASSFGLAGGKTGELFF. Drawing the rest from reference TRBV5-4 and TRBJ2-2, the complete variable domain is ETGVTQSPTHLIKTRGQQVTLRCSSQSGHNTVSWYQQALGQGPQFIFQYYREEENGRGNFPPRFSGLQFPNYSSELNVNALELDDSALYLCASSFGLAGGKTGELFFGEGSRLTVL.

The chain couples TRBV28 to TRBJ1-5, with D unclear. CDR3 size: 14 residues. Germline CDR1 is MDHEN and CDR2 is SYDVKM. The V end lost 6 bases, the J end lost 3 bases, and 12 bases lay between the germline ends. CDR3 sequence reads: CASRFWQNNQPQHF. The CDR3 DNA sequence: TGTGCCAGCAGATTTTGGCAAAACAATCAGCCCCAGCATTTT.

The chain is built from TRBV25-1 and TRBJ1-2; TRBD1 matches at 9 bases. V lost 5 bases and J lost 4; bases outside the gene matches: 11. This CDR3 is built from 16 residues. In germline, CDR1 is MGHDK, CDR2 SYGVNS. CDR3 bases: TGTGCCAGCAGTTCTACAGGGGGCCCCCTAACCTATGGCTACACCTTC. It yields the protein CASSSTGGPLTYGYTF.

There are a few counts of this clone. The chain employs TRBV5-8 and TRBJ2-1; D not certain. Germline CDR1 and CDR2: SGHTS and YDEGEE. The CDR3 sequence is 11 residues long. V gave up 5 bases and J gave up 3 bases, with 3 bases separating them. The CDR3 is CASSLYNEQFF. The DNA for the CDR3 is TGTGCCAGCAGTCTCTACAATGAGCAGTTCTTC.

This rearrangement joins TRBV28 to TRBJ1-5, with 7 bases lining up with TRBD1. Germline loops: CDR1 MDHEN, CDR2 SYDVKM. The CDR3 extends over 17 amino acids. V was clipped by 3 bases and J by 7 bases; unmatched bases: 15. CDR3 nucleotides: TGTGCCAGCAGTTTTGACCCTACAGGGGTACGGAGGCAGCCCCAGCATTTT. Its translation is CASSFDPTGVRRQPQHF.

This chain's CDR3 is CASSIGGSDEAFF. CDR3 DNA sequence: TGTGCCAGTAGTATCGGCGGATCGGATGAAGCTTTCTTT. This chain connects TRBV19 to TRBJ1-1; D not resolved. The V end was cut by 3 bases, the J end by 7 bases, with 12 bases between. CDR1 is LNHDA and CDR2 is SQIVND in the germline V gene (reference sequence). This CDR3 comprises 13 residues. The full variable domain, in which reference TRBV19 and TRBJ1-1 provide the parts outside the CDR3, is DGGITQSPKYLFRKEGQNVTLSCEQNLNHDAMYWYRQDPGQGLRLIYYSQIVNDFQKGDIAEGYSVSREKKESFPLTVTSAQKNPTAFYLCASSIGGSDEAFFGQGTRLTVV.

The chain couples TRBV28 to TRBJ2-3; 12 nucleotides match TRBD2. The junction had 5 bases not matched to a gene; V was cut back by 5 bases and J by 2 bases. Germline V gene lookup returns CDR1 MDHEN and CDR2 SYDVKM. The CDR3 is 16 residues long. CDR3 sequence: CASSQLAGGPTDTQYF. In DNA form, the CDR3 reads TGTGCCAGCAGTCAACTAGCGGGAGGCCCCACAGATACGCAGTATTTT.

This chain links TRBV4-3 with TRBJ2-7; D is unresolved. CDR1 is LGHNA, CDR2 YSLEER, per germline. V shed 0 bases and J shed 1 base, with 4 bases lying between them. The CDR3 length is 13 residues. This CDR3 is CASSQDQSYEQYF. The CDR3 region has the DNA TGCGCCAGCAGCCAAGATCAGTCCTACGAGCAGTACTTC.

This chain connects TRBV29-1 to TRBJ1-1, with D unclear. The CDR3 covers 10 residues. V shed 4 bases and J shed 6 bases, with 6 bases lying between them. Germline CDR1 is SQVTM and CDR2 is ANQGSEA. The CDR3, as DNA: TGCAGCGTTGGTACGGCTGAAGCTTTCTTT. This codes for CSVGTAEAFF.

The chain links TRBV28 to TRBJ1-2, with 9 positions matching TRBD1. The CDR3 length is 16 residues. The germline V gene encodes CDR1 MDHEN and CDR2 SYDVKM. V was pared by 2 bases and J by 8 bases, with 12 bases of the junction left unmatched. The CDR3 coding sequence is TGTGCCAGCAGTTTAATCGGGACAGGGTCTGTCTACGGCTACACCTTC. This encodes CASSLIGTGSVYGYTF.

The sample holds one count of this clone. This sequence joins TRBV7-3 and TRBJ2-7, with 7 bases identical to TRBD2. Germline CDR1 is SGHTA and CDR2 is FQGTGA. The CDR3 is 16 amino acids. The V gene end was trimmed by 5 bases and the J gene end by 0 bases; junction bases not matched to a gene: 10. In nucleotides, the CDR3 is TGTGCCAGCAGCCCTCACGGGGGGATATCCTCCTACGAGCAGTACTTC. Translation: CASSPHGGISSYEQYF. Full variable domain (rest looked up from reference TRBV7-3 and TRBJ2-7): GAGVSQTPSNKVTEKGKYVELRCDPISGHTALYWYRQSLGQGPEFLIYFQGTGAADDSGLPNDRFFAVRPEGSVSTLKIQRTERGDSAVYLCASSPHGGISSYEQYFGPGTRLTVT.

The genes are TRBV19 and TRBJ2-2; the D is unclear. Deletions cut 7 bases from V and 0 bases from J, with 9 bases between. The CDR3 sequence is 14 residues long. Germline V lookup: CDR1 LNHDA, CDR2 SQIVND (reference sequence). The CDR3 sequence is CASMRRTNTGELFF. In DNA form, the CDR3 reads TGTGCCAGTATGCGGCGGACGAACACCGGGGAGCTGTTTTTT.

The chain joins TRBV7-2 to TRBJ2-1, with 7 bases fitting TRBD1. The CDR3 consists of 15 residues. The ends lost 5 bases at V and 4 bases at J; junction bases unmatched: 8. Germline CDR1 is SGHTA and CDR2 is FQGNSA. In DNA form, the CDR3 reads TGTGCCAGCAGCCAGGGGGACAGACCTTACAATGAGCAGTTCTTC. Protein: CASSQGDRPYNEQFF. Looking up the rest from reference TRBV7-2 and TRBJ2-1 gives the full variable domain: GAGVSQSPSNKVTEKGKDVELRCDPISGHTALYWYRQSLGQGLEFLIYFQGNSAPDKSGLPSDRFSAERTGGSVSTLTIQRTQQEDSAVYLCASSQGDRPYNEQFFGPGTRLTVL.

The chain links TRBV6-6 to TRBJ1-1; TRBD1 agrees at 8 bases. V lost 0 bases and J lost 0; bases outside the gene matches: 3. CDR1 and CDR2 from the germline V gene are MNHNY and SVGAGI (reference sequence). The CDR3 loop spans 16 amino acids. The CDR3 region is CASSYSWTGMNTEAFF. In nucleotides, the CDR3 is TGTGCCAGCAGTTACTCATGGACAGGGATGAACACTGAAGCTTTCTTT.

The V and J genes are TRBV11-3 and TRBJ2-7, with D maybe TRBD2 (6 bases). The CDR3 extends over 15 amino acids. V lost 4 bases and J 0 bases, leaving 13 bases between the germline ends. Germline assignment: CDR1 SGHNT and CDR2 YENEEA. The CDR3 sequence is CASSSRTNRSYEQYF. The DNA of the CDR3 is TGTGCCAGCAGCTCCAGGACTAACCGCTCCTACGAGCAGTACTTC.

J is TRBJ2-7 and V is TRBV18; D possibly corresponds to TRBD2 (6 bases). The V end lost 3 bases, the J end lost 4 bases, and 13 bases lay between the germline ends. Germline CDR1 reads KGHSH; CDR2 reads LQKENI. CDR3 size: 14 residues. CDR3 DNA: TGTGCCAGCTCACCTCAGGAGGGCTCGTACGAGCAGTACTTC. Encoded protein: CASSPQEGSYEQYF.